These T cell receptor beta chains were read from a single sample in a study of blood T cell repertoires in COVID-19. Assay: immunoSEQ multiplex PCR; the TCRdb copy retains only in-frame clones and omits some. The sample consists of 450,000 or so clones, 75% to 90% of them appearing once. Sample: peripheral blood. The receptors come from a man younger than 30 with COVID-19, enrolled during active disease. Each CDR3 is given with its conserved first and last residue. Fields, in order: clone size, V gene, D gene, J gene, CDR3 protein, CDR3 DNA. A D gene is named only where the DNA matches it firmly. Clone size is given for some rows only: seen once, a few or many times, or a class if the clone is expanded.

once	TRBV29-1	NA	TRBJ1-3	CSVMARQTYSGNTIYF	TGCAGCGTGATGGCCAGACAGACGTACTCTGGAAACACCATATATTTT
NA	TRBV7-8	NA	TRBJ2-1	CASSFHGGWEQFF	TGTGCCAGCAGCTTCCATGGGGGCTGGGAGCAGTTCTTC
NA	TRBV5-5	NA	TRBJ1-2	CASSLEDLLAYTF	TGTGCCAGCAGCTTGGAGGATCTTCTAGCCTACACCTTC
many	TRBV19	NA	TRBJ1-2	CASTEDHYGYTF	TGTGCCAGTACGGAGGACCACTATGGCTACACCTTC
once	TRBV2	TRBD2	TRBJ2-7	CASRKAGGHTYEQYF	TGTGCCAGCAGAAAGGCGGGGGGGCATACCTACGAGCAGTACTTC
NA	TRBV3-1/TRBV3-2	NA	TRBJ1-5	CASSQGFYQPQHF	TGTGCCAGCAGCCAAGGTTTCTATCAGCCCCAGCATTTT
NA	TRBV29-1	NA	TRBJ2-7	CSVEGGETYEQYF	TGCAGCGTTGAAGGAGGAGAAACCTACGAGCAGTACTTC
NA	TRBV11-3	NA	TRBJ2-3	CASSWRINPSTDTQYF	TGTGCCAGCAGCTGGAGAATAAACCCTTCCACAGATACGCAGTATTTT
NA	TRBV7-3	TRBD1	TRBJ2-1	CASSSTVPGQGRTYNEQFF	TGTGCCAGCAGCTCGACCGTCCCGGGACAGGGGCGAACCTACAATGAGCAGTTCTTC
NA	TRBV5-1	TRBD1	TRBJ1-6	CASSLDGQANSPLHF	TGCGCCAGCAGCTTGGACGGACAGGCCAACTCCCCCCTCCACTTT